The clone carrying this TCR beta chain showed up just once. Its antigen is currently unknown. This CDR3 contains 14 residues. CDR1 SGHRS and CDR2 YFSETQ come from the germline V gene. V was cut by 0 bases and J by 0 bases, with 6 bases left in between. This sample is drawn from a study of cytomegalovirus exposure and HLA in healthy donors. The data were produced by immunoSEQ multiplex PCR, yet TCRdb's version contains in-frame clones alone and is incomplete. The repertoire holds approximately 270,000 clones, with roughly 85% as singletons. Findings and caveats of the study: High sensitivity and specificity were reportedly achieved when the classifier diagnosed cytomegalovirus status. It was about 180 TCR beta chains that were listed as cytomegalovirus-associated.

This receptor was identified in a woman aged 18-30 years in good health and CMV-seronegative. Sequences were obtained from PBMCs. This chain joins TRBV5-1 and TRBJ1-1; the D is unclear. The CDR3 loop reads CASSLDELNTEAFF. The CDR3, as DNA: TGCGCCAGCAGCTTGGATGAGTTGAACACTGAAGCTTTCTTT.